The 9 T cell receptor beta chains below come from one sample, sequenced in a study of T-cell reconstitution after alpha-beta-depleted transplantation in children. Unique molecular identifiers were used in preparing the TCRbeta library. A single record per CDR3 protein comes from TCRdb applying MiXCR to the PCR reads. This table has about 400,000 distinct CDR3 sequences, about 20% appearing once. Source: PBMCs from the stem cell graft donor, taken from the stem cell graft. The source of these receptors is a human donor who donated a stem cell graft to a child with acute myeloid leukemia.

This clonotype was counted ten times or more. V gene TRBV20-1 combines with J gene TRBJ2-7; the match to TRBD1 covers 9 bases. Germline V gene data show CDR1 as DFQATT and CDR2 as SNEGSKA (reference sequence). The CDR3 runs to 13 residues. V dropped 1 base and J dropped 7; count of bases not matched to a gene: 5. The CDR3 DNA sequence: TGCAGTGCTAGAGGGACAGGGGTAGGGGAGCAGTACTTC. Amino acids: CSARGTGVGEQYF.

The J gene is TRBJ2-7, the V gene TRBV30; D possibly uses TRBD1 or TRBD2 (6 bases each). The CDR3 consists of 12 residues. CDR1 is GTSNPN, CDR2 SVGIG, per germline (reference sequence). V was shortened by 3 bases and J by 3 bases, with 9 bases between the two germline ends. The CDR3 reads CAWSRGLYEQYF. In DNA form, the CDR3 reads TGTGCCTGGAGCCGGGGGCTCTACGAGCAGTACTTC. Using reference TRBV30 and TRBJ2-7 for the parts outside the CDR3, the full variable domain is SQTIHQWPATLVQPVGSPLSLECTVEGTSNPNLYWYRQAAGRGLQLLFYSVGIGQISSEVPQNLSASRPQDRQFILSSKKLLLSDSGFYLCAWSRGLYEQYFGPGTRLTVT.

This clonotype showed up just a few times. The chain links TRBV5-4 to TRBJ1-2, with D possibly being TRBD1 (5 bases). CDR1 SGHNT and CDR2 YYREEE come from the germline V gene (reference sequence). V dropped 4 bases and J dropped 4 bases, with 17 bases sitting between them. This CDR3 contains 15 residues. Here the CDR3 reads CASSLLQETFYGYTF. DNA of the CDR3: TGTGCCAGCAGCCTTTTACAGGAGACGTTCTATGGCTACACCTTC.

The chain joins TRBV10-3 to TRBJ2-5, with TRBD2 identical over 7 bases. CDR3 size: 15 residues. V was clipped by 4 bases and J by 3 bases; unmatched bases: 8. Germline V lookup: CDR1 ENHRY, CDR2 SYGVKD. CDR3 nucleotide sequence: TGTGCCATCAGTGTTGGGGGGAGGGCCGAAGAGACCCAGTACTTC. It yields the protein CAISVGGRAEETQYF.

This clonotype was counted ten times or more. The chain combines TRBV20-1 with TRBJ2-7; 13 bases are shared with TRBD2. V was clipped by 5 bases and J by 4 bases; unmatched bases: 5. The CDR3 contains 14 residues. CDR1 and CDR2 (germline): DFQATT, SNEGSKA (reference sequence). The CDR3 sequence is CSASGTSGIYEQYF. In DNA form, the CDR3 reads TGCAGTGCTTCCGGGACTAGCGGGATATACGAGCAGTACTTC.

This chain's CDR3 is CASSLSASGSSYEQYF. As DNA, the CDR3 is TGTGCCAGCAGTTTATCGGCTAGCGGGAGCTCCTACGAGCAGTACTTC. The chain links TRBV27 to TRBJ2-7, with 10 bases aligning to TRBD2. Germline V gene sequence: CDR1 MNHEY, CDR2 SMNVEV (reference sequence). The J segment lost 0 bases and the V segment lost 0 bases, leaving 2 bases of the junction unmatched. The length of the CDR3 is 16 residues.

The chain employs TRBV7-9 and TRBJ2-1; tentative D call: TRBD2 (6 bases). The CDR3 consists of 17 residues. V was clipped by 1 base and J by 6 bases, with 19 bases between them. Germline CDR1 SEHNR, CDR2 FQNEAQ (reference sequence). The CDR3 is CASSLELVVAERNEQFF. The CDR3 DNA reads as TGTGCCAGCAGCTTAGAGTTGGTGGTAGCGGAACGCAATGAGCAGTTCTTC.

This clonotype appeared a few times. The V call is TRBV5-1, the J call TRBJ2-3; TRBD1 agrees at 11 bases. Germline V gene sequence: CDR1 SGHRS, CDR2 YFSETQ. The CDR3 has 14 amino acids. The J segment lost 6 bases and the V segment lost 3 bases, leaving 3 bases of the junction unmatched. The CDR3, as DNA: TGCGCCAGCAGCTGGACAGGGGGCAGGGATACGCAGTATTTT. This translates into CASSWTGGRDTQYF. Using reference TRBV5-1 and TRBJ2-3 for the parts outside the CDR3, the full variable domain is KAGVTQTPRYLIKTRGQQVTLSCSPISGHRSVSWYQQTPGQGLQFLFEYFSETQRNKGNFPGRFSGRQFSNSRSEMNVSTLELGDSALYLCASSWTGGRDTQYFGPGTRLTVL.

This clonotype was counted ten times or more. The genes are TRBV5-1 and TRBJ2-3; 7 bases map to TRBD2. This CDR3 contains 15 residues. Germline assignment: CDR1 SGHRS and CDR2 YFSETQ. With V trimmed by 4 bases and J by 1 base, 6 bases remained unmatched. The CDR3 sequence: CASSPGRDGTDTQYF. The CDR3 nucleotides read TGCGCCAGCAGCCCAGGGAGGGACGGCACAGATACGCAGTATTTT.